The sequence of this TCR beta chain was determined in a study of cytomegalovirus exposure and HLA in healthy donors. Study outcomes and limitations: Later analysis found that TCR beta chains associated with HLA were more clonally expanded than other, equally common chains. In a later analysis, donors in an Asian-associated ancestry cluster reportedly had fewer N-insertions in productive TCRs than the cohort mean.

Turning to this clone: What it binds is unknown.

Amplification used 60 Vbeta primers and 13 Jbeta primers. The data were produced by immunoSEQ multiplex PCR, yet TCRdb's version contains in-frame clones alone and is incomplete. Of roughly 130,000 clones listed, around 80% were seen once; the top ten hold 2.7%. Germline V gene sequence: CDR1 SGHDT, CDR2 YYEEEE. V trimming: 3 bases; J trimming: 4 bases; junction bases outside the gene matches: 6. CDR3 size: 14 residues. The sequenced sample was PBMCs. This receptor was taken from a man aged 45-65 years in good health and CMV-seronegative. V gene TRBV5-6 combines with J gene TRBJ2-7; TRBD1 matches at 8 bases. Here the CDR3 DNA reads TGTGCCAGCAGCTACCGACAGGGGAAATACGAGCAGTACTTC. Amino acid sequence: CASSYRQGKYEQYF. Variable domain in full (rest from reference TRBV5-6 and TRBJ2-7): DAGVTQSPTHLIKTRGQQVTLRCSPKSGHDTVSWYQQALGQGPQFIFQYYEEEERQRGNFPDRFSGHQFPNYSSELNVNALLLGDSALYLCASSYRQGKYEQYFGPGTRLTVT.